Each of the 29 T cell receptor beta chains below was sequenced from the same sample in a study of human T cells and chemical hapten exposure. Stated time point: patch test 1, 2 weeks after DPC sensitization. Treatment here: therapeutic diphenylcyclopropenone sensitization with weekly scalp DPC. TCRdb re-derived calls from the RACE reads in MiXCR, one entry per CDR3 protein. The profile shows tens of thousands of distinct CDR3 sequences, about 10% of them singletons. The sequenced sample was whole blood, obtained in connection with sensitization to the hapten diphenylcyclopropenone (DPC). These receptors all stem from a man aged 35 to 55 with alopecia areata. Some clones in this sample may be carry-over from other donors' samples.

The sample holds a few counts of this clonotype. CDR3: CASSIGRTAGTEAFF. In DNA form, the CDR3 reads TGTGCCAGTAGTATAGGCCGGACAGCGGGGACTGAAGCTTTCTTT. The chain couples TRBV19 to TRBJ1-1; D perhaps matches TRBD1 (6 bases). V was cut by 1 base and J by 5 bases, with 14 bases left in between. There are 15 residues in the CDR3. CDR1 LNHDA and CDR2 SQIVND come from the germline V gene (reference sequence).

V usage is TRBV27 and J usage is TRBJ2-2, with D tentatively TRBD1 (7 bases). The germline CDR1 and CDR2 sequences are MNHEY and SMNVEV (reference sequence). V shed 7 bases and J shed 7 bases, with 19 bases lying between them. The CDR3 is made up of 15 amino acids. The DNA of the CDR3 is TGTGCCAGCACCTCCAGGGGGGACCTAAGCGGGGAGCTGTTTTTT. This sequence encodes CASTSRGDLSGELFF.

CDR3: CASSYRQGSNQPQHF. The CDR3 DNA reads as TGTGCCAGCAGTTACCGACAGGGTAGCAATCAGCCCCAGCATTTT. The chain uses TRBV12-3 or TRBV12-4 and TRBJ1-5, with 7 bases identical to TRBD1. The CDR3 sequence is 15 residues long. The V gene end was trimmed by 4 bases and the J gene end by 0 bases; junction bases not matched to a gene: 3.

This clonotype was seen only a few times. This chain uses TRBV6-5 with TRBJ1-1; TRBD1 agrees at 10 bases. J lost 4 bases, V lost 4 bases, and 3 bases had no gene match. Per the germline V gene, CDR1 is MNHEY and CDR2 is SVGAGI. The CDR3 runs 14 residues. The CDR3 DNA follows: TGTGCCAGCAGTTCCTGGACAGGGGGCACTGAAGCTTTCTTT. It specifies CASSSWTGGTEAFF.

The chain recombines TRBV24-1 with TRBJ2-2, with 11 bases aligning to TRBD2. CDR1 is KGHDR and CDR2 is SFDVKD in the germline V gene. This CDR3 contains 20 residues. V lost 6 bases and J lost 1; bases outside the gene matches: 15. The CDR3, as DNA: TGTGCCACCAGTCCGCAGTCAGGGTCTAGCGGGAGGCTGAACACCGGGGAGCTGTTTTTT. It yields the protein CATSPQSGSSGRLNTGELFF.

In its sample, this clonotype was seen many times. V is TRBV24-1 and J is TRBJ1-4; the D is unclear. V was clipped by 5 bases and J by 4 bases, with 16 bases between them. The CDR3 loop spans 16 amino acids. Germline V gene data show CDR1 as KGHDR and CDR2 as SFDVKD. The CDR3 DNA is TGTGCCACCAGTGGCTCTGGAGCGGCCGATAATGAAAAACTGTTTTTT. As protein: CATSGSGAADNEKLFF.

The V and J genes are TRBV20-1 and TRBJ2-2; 10 bases match TRBD2. Unmatched junction bases numbered 3, after V lost 2 bases and J lost 6 bases. This CDR3 comprises 14 residues. The germline CDR1 and CDR2 sequences are DFQATT and SNEGSKA (reference sequence). CDR3 nucleotides: TGCAGTGCTAGATCTCTAGCGGGAGCCGGGGAGCTGTTTTTT. Translation: CSARSLAGAGELFF.

In its sample, this clonotype was seen a few times. The CDR3 DNA follows: TGTGCCAGCAGCTTAACCCGCATGGACGAGCAGTACGTC. Protein sequence: CASSLTRMDEQYV. This sequence joins TRBV7-9 and TRBJ2-7; D is uncertain. Per the germline V gene, CDR1 is SEHNR and CDR2 is FQNEAQ (reference sequence). CDR3 length: 13 amino acids. Trimming cost V 2 bases and J 5 bases, with 10 bases left between them.

This clonotype was seen many times. The V call is TRBV12-3 or TRBV12-4, the J call TRBJ1-6; D is undetermined. This CDR3 is 12 amino acids long. Trimming removed 4 bases from V and 10 bases from J, with 8 bases in between. CDR3: CASSSQKSPLHF. In DNA, the CDR3 is TGTGCCAGCAGTTCCCAGAAATCACCCCTCCACTTT.

This clonotype was counted a few times. This chain joins TRBV9 and TRBJ2-3; D tentatively reads TRBD1 or TRBD2 (5 bases each). Germline V lookup: CDR1 SGDLS, CDR2 YYNGEE. This CDR3 has 15 residues. V gave up 0 bases and J gave up 4 bases, with 12 bases separating them. CDR3 sequence: CASSVVEGIPDTQYF. The CDR3 DNA sequence: TGTGCCAGCAGCGTAGTTGAGGGGATCCCAGATACGCAGTATTTT. Full variable domain (outside the CDR3, taken from reference TRBV9 and TRBJ2-3): DSGVTQTPKHLITATGQRVTLRCSPRSGDLSVYWYQQSLDQGLQFLIQYYNGEERAKGNILERFSAQQFPDLHSELNLSSLELGDSALYFCASSVVEGIPDTQYFGPGTRLTVL.

The chain carries TRBV6-5 and TRBJ2-3; TRBD2 agrees at 7 bases. Germline V CDR1 and CDR2: MNHEY, SVGAGI. The length of the CDR3 is 16 residues. V was pared by 2 bases and J by 4 bases, with 9 bases of the junction left unmatched. CDR3 amino acids: CASSYAAGVGPDTQYF. Written as DNA, the CDR3 is TGTGCCAGCAGTTACGCCGCGGGAGTCGGACCAGATACGCAGTATTTT.

V gene TRBV12-3 or TRBV12-4 combines with J gene TRBJ2-3; 12 bases agree with TRBD2. The CDR3 runs to 15 residues. The V segment lost 8 bases and the J segment 1 base; nucleotides outside the gene matches: 4. The CDR3 spells CASERTSGGTDTQYF. The CDR3 region has the DNA TGTGCCAGCGAAAGGACTAGCGGGGGCACAGATACGCAGTATTTT.

The chain is built from TRBV28 and TRBJ2-3, with D possibly being TRBD1 (6 bases). CDR1 is MDHEN and CDR2 is SYDVKM in the germline V gene. The CDR3 has 15 residues. Trimming stripped 7 bases from V and 3 bases from J, with 17 bases between. The CDR3 loop is CASNLPGTITDTQYF. The CDR3 region has the DNA TGTGCCAGCAATTTGCCCGGGACAATTACAGATACGCAGTATTTT. Full variable domain (missing parts from reference TRBV28 and TRBJ2-3): DVKVTQSSRYLVKRTGEKVFLECVQDMDHENMFWYRQDPGLGLRLIYFSYDVKMKEKGDIPEGYSVSREKKERFSLILESASTNQTSMYLCASNLPGTITDTQYFGPGTRLTVL.

The CDR3 reads CASSTIGGSGQLSSYEQYV. DNA for the CDR3: TGTGCCAGCTCAACGATCGGGGGTAGCGGGCAATTGAGCTCCTACGAGCAGTACGTC. J is TRBJ2-7 and V is TRBV18; 7 bases match TRBD2. J lost 0 bases, V lost 5 bases, and 19 bases had no gene match. This CDR3 has 19 residues. CDR1 is KGHSH, CDR2 LQKENI, per germline.

This rearrangement joins TRBV30 to TRBJ1-5, with 8 bases matching TRBD1. Germline values: CDR1 GTSNPN, CDR2 SVGIG (reference sequence). J was trimmed by 5 bases and V by 3 bases; bases with no gene match: 3. CDR3 size: 13 residues. CDR3 bases: TGTGCCTGGAGGGACAGGGAGGATCAGCCCCAGCATTTT. This translates into CAWRDREDQPQHF.

This clonotype has more than one count but fewer than ten. The CDR3 DNA sequence: TGTGCCAGCAGTTACCCAGTGGGGGACAGGGGAAGGGGAACTGAAGCTTTCTTT. Its translation: CASSYPVGDRGRGTEAFF. The gene calls are TRBV6-5 and TRBJ1-1; 10 bases align to TRBD1. In germline, CDR1 is MNHEY, CDR2 SVGAGI. The CDR3 length is 18 residues. The ends lost 2 bases at V and 5 bases at J; junction bases unmatched: 14.

The chain is built from TRBV4-3 and TRBJ2-2; TRBD2 aligns across 13 bases. V gave up 3 bases and J gave up 6 bases; unmatched junction bases: 4. The germline gives CDR1 LGHNA, CDR2 YSLEER. The CDR3 runs 16 residues. The CDR3 nucleotides read TGCGCCAGCAGCCAGGAACTAGCGGGAGGGCCCGGGGAGCTGTTTTTT. It encodes CASSQELAGGPGELFF.

The genes are TRBV5-1 and TRBJ2-3; the match to TRBD2 covers 15 bases. The CDR3 extends over 16 amino acids. V dropped 1 base and J dropped 6; count of bases not matched to a gene: 3. Germline V gene lookup returns CDR1 SGHRS and CDR2 YFSETQ. CDR3 nucleotides: TGCGCCAGCAGCTTGTGGACTAGCGGGAGGGCCGATACGCAGTATTTT. Translation: CASSLWTSGRADTQYF.

This clonotype showed up just a few times. The chain is built from TRBV2 and TRBJ2-3, with a weak D call TRBD1 (7 bases). The CDR3 contains 15 residues. V was cut by 8 bases and J by 0 bases, with 15 bases left in between. Germline CDR1 and CDR2: SNHLY and FYNNEI. CDR3 in DNA: TGTGCCAGCTTGGAACAGGGGACTAGCACAGATACGCAGTATTTT. Its protein product is CASLEQGTSTDTQYF.

The CDR3 DNA is TGTGCCAGCAGTCCTACAGCATTAGCCAAAAACATTCAGTACTTC. Its translation is CASSPTALAKNIQYF. The rearrangement joins TRBV6-2 or TRBV6-3 to TRBJ2-4; no clear D gene. Germline values: CDR1 MNHEY, CDR2 SVGEGT. With 5 bases removed from V and 0 bases from J, the gap between germline ends came to 11 bases. There are 15 residues in the CDR3.

This clonotype was picked up a small number of times. This rearrangement joins TRBV28 to TRBJ2-3, with 14 bases lining up with TRBD2. The trim removed 6 bases at V and 0 bases at J, leaving 2 bases unmatched. The CDR3 is 16 amino acids. Germline V lookup: CDR1 MDHEN, CDR2 SYDVKM. The CDR3 is CASRGTSGGSTDTQYF. DNA of the CDR3: TGTGCCAGCAGAGGGACTAGCGGGGGTAGCACAGATACGCAGTATTTT.

The chain combines TRBV6-2 or TRBV6-3 with TRBJ2-7; TRBD2 is a possible D gene (6 bases). The CDR3 runs to 16 residues. Germline assignment: CDR1 MNHEY and CDR2 SVGEGT. Trimming removed 5 bases from V and 6 bases from J, with 23 bases in between. The CDR3 protein is CASSPNRDPGGSEQYF. The CDR3 DNA follows: TGTGCCAGCAGTCCAAACCGGGACCCCGGGGGAAGCGAGCAGTACTTC.

This clonotype showed up many times. This chain uses TRBV9 with TRBJ2-3; 9 bases match TRBD2. J gave up 0 bases and V 4 bases, and 9 bases lay outside the gene matches. The germline V gene encodes CDR1 SGDLS and CDR2 YYNGEE. This CDR3 region has 17 residues. Here the CDR3 reads CASSPARREGSTDTQYF. CDR3 nucleotide sequence: TGTGCCAGCAGCCCCGCCCGGCGGGAGGGTAGCACAGATACGCAGTATTTT.

In its sample, this clonotype was seen many times. The gene calls are TRBV18 and TRBJ1-5; D call uncertain. This CDR3 spans 18 amino acids. Trimming shortened V by 2 bases and J by 0 bases, and 17 bases separated the two germline ends. In germline, CDR1 is KGHSH, CDR2 LQKENI. The CDR3 reads CASSPISWTKGSNQPQHF. For the CDR3, the DNA is TGTGCCAGCTCACCAATCTCCTGGACGAAGGGTAGCAATCAGCCCCAGCATTTT.

There are many counts of this clonotype. The chain has TRBV7-9 and TRBJ1-1; 8 bases fit TRBD1. Germline V CDR1 and CDR2: SEHNR, FQNEAQ (reference sequence). The CDR3 has 14 residues. V trimming: 6 bases; J trimming: 4 bases; junction bases outside the gene matches: 7. The CDR3 region is CASSRIDRGTEAFF. DNA of the CDR3: TGTGCCAGCAGTCGAATCGACAGGGGCACTGAAGCTTTCTTT.

The chain carries TRBV28 and TRBJ1-2, with a tentative D call TRBD1 (5 bases). Per germline, CDR1 MDHEN and CDR2 SYDVKM. V was pared by 6 bases and J by 2 bases, with 13 bases between. The CDR3 extends over 14 amino acids. The DNA of the CDR3 is TGTGCCAGCAGGGGTTATAGGGGCAACTATGGCTACACCTTC. It specifies CASRGYRGNYGYTF.

The rearrangement joins TRBV19 to TRBJ2-7; TRBD1 is a possible D gene (6 bases). V was clipped by 5 bases and J by 6 bases, with 20 bases between them. Germline V gene lookup returns CDR1 LNHDA and CDR2 SQIVND (reference sequence). This CDR3 comprises 15 residues. CDR3 nucleotide sequence: TGTGCCAGTAGTTTCGGACAGATCCCCTTGGGCGAGCAGTACTTC. It specifies CASSFGQIPLGEQYF. The full variable domain, its missing parts supplied by reference TRBV19 and TRBJ2-7, is DGGITQSPKYLFRKEGQNVTLSCEQNLNHDAMYWYRQDPGQGLRLIYYSQIVNDFQKGDIAEGYSVSREKKESFPLTVTSAQKNPTAFYLCASSFGQIPLGEQYFGPGTRLTVT.

On this clonotype: Because it lacks the conserved phenylalanine or tryptophan at the end, this CDR3 is likely a read error. The V gene is TRBV29-1, the J gene TRBJ2-5; tentatively, D is TRBD1 (5 bases). Between the trimmed V and J ends, which lost 6 bases and 9 bases, there was a span of 17 bases. There are 12 residues in the CDR3. CDR1 is SQVTM, CDR2 ANQGSEA, per germline. The CDR3, as DNA: TGCAGCGTCACCGAGGACATCCGAGCCCAGTACCTC. Its translation is CSVTEDIRAQYL.

This clonotype was detected a few times. This rearrangement joins TRBV7-9 to TRBJ2-2; D possibly corresponds to TRBD1 (5 bases). CDR1 is SEHNR, CDR2 FQNEAQ, per germline (reference sequence). The CDR3 is made up of 13 amino acids. Trimming took 3 bases from V and 10 from J, leaving 12 bases between them. CDR3 DNA sequence: TGTGCCAGCAGCTTGGCCTCAGGGTCGGAGCTGTTTTTT. It translates to CASSLASGSELFF.